The 26 T cell receptor beta chains presented below share a single source sample, sequenced in a study of cytomegalovirus exposure and HLA in healthy donors. PCR amplification relied on 60 Vbeta primers (plus 13 Jbeta primers). Assay used: immunoSEQ multiplex PCR; TCRdb lists only in-frame clones, some missing. The table lists almost 200,000 clones, around 79% of them singletons. Specimen: PBMCs. The receptors here all came from a male donor in good health and CMV-seropositive.

V gene TRBV10-3 combines with J gene TRBJ2-1; 7 nucleotides line up with TRBD1. V gave up 2 bases and J gave up 5 bases; unmatched junction bases: 9. The length of the CDR3 is 16 residues. Germline V gene sequence: CDR1 ENHRY, CDR2 SYGVKD. The CDR3 protein is CAISEGRGLQDNEQFF. The CDR3 DNA reads as TGTGCCATCAGTGAGGGTAGGGGGCTCCAAGACAATGAGCAGTTCTTC.

This sequence joins TRBV21-1 and TRBJ2-4; the DNA was not used to check the table's D call, TRBD1. TRBV21-1 constitutes a pseudogene. The length of the CDR3 is 18 residues. The CDR3 region has the DNA TGTGCCAGCAGCAAAGAACTCAGGGGGCGCAACCCCAAAAACATTCAGTACTTC. It yields the protein CASSKELRGRNPKNIQYF.

Turning to this clone: The junction departs from the called germline gene at one end, perhaps through a read error. The CDR3 protein is CATSREAGFYGQYF. Here the CDR3 DNA reads TGTGCCACCAGCAGAGAGGCAGGATTCTACGGGCAGTACTTC. This chain connects TRBV15 to TRBJ2-7; unclear D gene. Germline loops: CDR1 LNHNV, CDR2 YYDKDF (reference sequence). The CDR3 sequence is 14 residues long.

J is TRBJ2-2 and V is TRBV5-1; the match to TRBD1 covers 7 bases. Germline V gene lookup returns CDR1 SGHRS and CDR2 YFSETQ. Trimming cost V 0 bases and J 1 base; bases outside gene matches: 6. The CDR3 consists of 17 residues. CDR3 amino acids: CASSLAGQGVNTGELFF. In DNA form, the CDR3 reads TGCGCCAGCAGCTTGGCCGGGCAGGGGGTGAACACCGGGGAGCTGTTTTTT.

The V call is TRBV11-2, the J call TRBJ2-1, with D possibly TRBD1 on 5 matching bases. V lost 6 bases to trimming and J lost 2 bases, with 14 bases between them. CDR3 size: 15 residues. Germline CDR1 and CDR2: SGHAT and FQNNGV. The CDR3 DNA reads TGTGCCAGCAGTAGGGGAAGGGGAACCTACAATGAGCAGTTCTTC. It specifies CASSRGRGTYNEQFF.

The chain couples TRBV2 to TRBJ2-7, with D unclear. Germline CDR1 is SNHLY and CDR2 is FYNNEI. The CDR3 spans 13 residues. V was cut by 6 bases and J by 3 bases, with 12 bases left in between. The CDR3 loop is CASRAAPLYEQYF. The DNA of the CDR3 is TGTGCCAGCAGGGCGGCCCCCCTCTACGAGCAGTACTTC.

The chain employs TRBV7-8 and TRBJ1-1; TRBD1 might be the D (6 bases). The germline CDR1 and CDR2 sequences are SGHVS and FQNEAQ. V was trimmed by 3 bases and J by 1 base, leaving 6 bases between them. This CDR3 spans 13 amino acids. The CDR3 protein is CASSLDRNTEAFF. DNA for the CDR3: TGTGCCAGCAGCTTGGACAGGAACACTGAAGCTTTCTTT.

In DNA form, the CDR3 reads TGTGCCAGCAGCTTGGACAGGGGGCTTACTTCACCCCTCCACTTT. This sequence encodes CASSLDRGLTSPLHF. The chain has TRBV11-2 and TRBJ1-6, with 11 bases that match TRBD1. Trimming took 3 bases from V and 9 from J; bases not matched to a gene: 4. CDR1 and CDR2 from the germline V gene are SGHAT and FQNNGV. CDR3 size: 15 residues.

The chain couples TRBV18 to TRBJ2-7; D remains unclear. This CDR3 comprises 15 residues. CDR1 and CDR2 from the germline V gene are KGHSH and LQKENI. V dropped 3 bases and J dropped 2 bases, with 14 bases sitting between them. CDR3 protein: CASSPDTPPPYEQYF. The DNA of the CDR3 is TGTGCCAGCTCACCCGACACCCCGCCTCCCTACGAGCAGTACTTC.

The genes are TRBV9 and TRBJ2-1; D is uncertain. The CDR3 sequence is 15 residues long. V was pared by 0 bases and J by 2 bases, with 9 bases between. CDR1 SGDLS and CDR2 YYNGEE come from the germline V gene. The CDR3 loop is CASSVEELAYNEQFF. The CDR3 coding sequence is TGTGCCAGCAGCGTAGAGGAGTTAGCCTACAATGAGCAGTTCTTC.

The V gene is TRBV5-4, the J gene TRBJ2-2; 8 nucleotides match TRBD1. From germline, CDR1 is SGHNT and CDR2 YYREEE (reference sequence). With V trimmed by 10 bases and J by 2 bases, 7 bases remained unmatched. CDR3 length: 14 amino acids. The CDR3 bases are TGTGCCTCCTCAGGACAGGGAAACACCGGGGAGCTGTTTTTT. This sequence encodes CASSGQGNTGELFF. Filled out from reference TRBV5-4 and TRBJ2-2, the complete variable domain reads ETGVTQSPTHLIKTRGQQVTLRCSSQSGHNTVSWYQQALGQGPQFIFQYYREEENGRGNFPPRFSGLQFPNYSSELNVNALELDDSALYLCASSGQGNTGELFFGEGSRLTVL.

The chain has TRBV6-5 and TRBJ2-2, with D possibly matching TRBD2 (6 bases). V lost 8 bases to trimming and J lost 6 bases, with 7 bases between them. Germline CDR1 is MNHEY and CDR2 is SVGAGI. This CDR3 spans 11 amino acids. CDR3 coding DNA: TGTGCCAGCTGGAGGGCCGGGGAGCTGTTTTTT. Its translation: CASWRAGELFF.

V gene TRBV5-1 combines with J gene TRBJ2-7; a weak D match, TRBD2 (5 bases). CDR1 is SGHRS and CDR2 is YFSETQ in the germline V gene. This CDR3 region has 15 residues. Deletions cut 5 bases from V and 2 bases from J, with 17 bases between. The CDR3 nucleotides are TGCGCCAGCAGAGGAGGAGCAGCCAGTGCCTACGAGCAGTACTTC. It specifies CASRGGAASAYEQYF.

This clone came up a few times. CDR3 amino acids: CASSTGLHPSSYNEQFF. The CDR3, as DNA: TGCGCCAGCAGCACGGGACTACACCCGAGCTCCTACAATGAGCAGTTCTTC. The V gene is TRBV5-1, the J gene TRBJ2-1; 7 nucleotides match TRBD2. The ends lost 4 bases at V and 0 bases at J; junction bases unmatched: 10. This CDR3 is built from 17 residues. Germline CDR1 is SGHRS and CDR2 is YFSETQ.

The rearrangement links TRBV7-8 to TRBJ2-1; 8 bases are a match to TRBD2. Germline assignment: CDR1 SGHVS and CDR2 FQNEAQ. The J segment lost 0 bases and the V segment lost 2 bases, leaving 3 bases of the junction unmatched. This CDR3 comprises 16 residues. The chain's CDR3 is CASSLIAGSSYNEQFF. For the CDR3, the DNA is TGTGCCAGCAGCTTAATAGCGGGAAGCTCCTACAATGAGCAGTTCTTC.

The rearrangement links TRBV7-2 to TRBJ1-4; D unresolved. CDR1 and CDR2 from the germline V gene are SGHTA and FQGNSA. The V end was cut by 5 bases, the J end by 5 bases, with 18 bases between. This CDR3 contains 16 residues. CDR3 DNA: TGTGCCAGCAGCCATAGTCTACCAGGCTTGAATGAAAAACTGTTTTTT. Protein product: CASSHSLPGLNEKLFF. The whole variable domain, remainder taken from reference TRBV7-2 and TRBJ1-4, is GAGVSQSPSNKVTEKGKDVELRCDPISGHTALYWYRQSLGQGLEFLIYFQGNSAPDKSGLPSDRFSAERTGGSVSTLTIQRTQQEDSAVYLCASSHSLPGLNEKLFFGSGTQLSVL.

The chain is built from TRBV13 and TRBJ2-1; TRBD2 agrees at 12 bases. CDR1 is PRHDT and CDR2 is FYEKMQ in the germline V gene (reference sequence). The J segment lost 4 bases and the V segment lost 1 base, leaving 14 bases of the junction unmatched. CDR3 size: 20 residues. CDR3 sequence: CASSLVGRQWTSGDYNEQFF. DNA for the CDR3: TGTGCCAGCAGCTTAGTAGGTAGGCAATGGACTAGCGGGGATTACAATGAGCAGTTCTTC.

The CDR3 DNA reads TGTGCCAGCAGTGATGAAGCGGCGTCATACAATGAGCAGTTCTTC. Its protein product is CASSDEAASYNEQFF. The rearrangement joins TRBV2 to TRBJ2-1; D perhaps matches TRBD2 (5 bases). The CDR3 runs 15 residues. V lost 3 bases and J lost 4, with 13 bases in between. CDR1 SNHLY and CDR2 FYNNEI come from the germline V gene.

The count of this clone is one. The rearrangement uses TRBV5-1 and TRBJ1-4, with 7 positions matching TRBD1. The V gene's germline CDR1 is SGHRS and CDR2 YFSETQ. The CDR3 extends over 12 amino acids. V shed 3 bases, J shed 13 bases, and the junction held 6 bases outside the gene matches. For the CDR3, the DNA is TGCGCCAGCAGCTCACAGGGGACTCTACTGTTTTTT. Translating gives CASSSQGTLLFF.

The CDR3 DNA sequence: TGTGCCAGCAGTATAAGACAGGAGAACACTGAAGCTTTCTTT. Amino acids: CASSIRQENTEAFF. This chain uses TRBV2 with TRBJ1-1, with a possible D match to TRBD1 (6 bases). Per germline, CDR1 SNHLY and CDR2 FYNNEI. With 5 bases removed from V and 1 base from J, the gap between germline ends came to 11 bases. The CDR3 contains 14 residues.

This sequence joins TRBV7-6 and TRBJ2-7; 8 bases map to TRBD2. The ends lost 5 bases at V and 7 bases at J; junction bases unmatched: 7. Germline V gives CDR1 SGHVS, CDR2 FNYEAQ. CDR3 length: 13 residues. For the CDR3, the DNA is TGTGCCAGCAGCCTCGGGGGGGCCGGGGAGCAGTACTTC. This encodes CASSLGGAGEQYF.

V gene TRBV7-6 combines with J gene TRBJ2-7; 9 nucleotides agree with TRBD1. Germline-derived CDR1 and CDR2 are SGHVS and FNYEAQ. The CDR3 loop spans 14 amino acids. The junction had 1 base not matched to a gene; V was cut back by 1 base and J by 3 bases. The CDR3 DNA reads as TGTGCCAGCAGCTTAGAGACAGGGGGCTACGAGCAGTACTTC. Its translation is CASSLETGGYEQYF.

J is TRBJ2-7 and V is TRBV6-1, with D uncertain. Germline values: CDR1 MNHNS, CDR2 SASEGT. The CDR3 sequence is 12 residues long. V gave up 3 bases and J gave up 4 bases, with 7 bases separating them. For the CDR3, the DNA is TGTGCCAGCAGTGACTCTTCTTACGAGCAGTACTTC. It encodes CASSDSSYEQYF.

A few counts support this clone. The gene calls are TRBV4-1 and TRBJ2-5, with a possible D match to TRBD2 (5 bases). The CDR3 has 14 amino acids. The germline CDR1 and CDR2 sequences are MGHRA and YSYEKL. V dropped 0 bases and J dropped 2 bases, with 7 bases sitting between them. The CDR3 spells CASSQDPGQETQYF. CDR3 bases: TGCGCCAGCAGCCAAGATCCGGGGCAAGAGACCCAGTACTTC.

V usage is TRBV7-3 and J usage is TRBJ2-3; TRBD2 matches at 8 bases. With V trimmed by 3 bases and J by 3 bases, 5 bases remained unmatched. CDR1 SGHTA and CDR2 FQGTGA come from the germline V gene. The CDR3 runs 15 residues. The CDR3 loop is CASSFERGWTDTQYF. CDR3 DNA sequence: TGTGCCAGCAGCTTTGAGCGGGGGTGGACAGATACGCAGTATTTT. The whole variable domain, filled in from reference TRBV7-3 and TRBJ2-3, reads GAGVSQTPSNKVTEKGKYVELRCDPISGHTALYWYRQSLGQGPEFLIYFQGTGAADDSGLPNDRFFAVRPEGSVSTLKIQRTERGDSAVYLCASSFERGWTDTQYFGPGTRLTVL.

This clone appeared a few times. This rearrangement joins TRBV5-4 to TRBJ1-1; no clear D. The CDR3 totals 14 residues. Germline V gene lookup returns CDR1 SGHNT and CDR2 YYREEE (reference sequence). V was pared by 2 bases and J by 4 bases, with 12 bases between. The CDR3 protein is CASSLGGYSTEAFF. DNA for the CDR3: TGTGCCAGCAGCTTAGGAGGGTATAGCACTGAAGCTTTCTTT.